The 8 T cell receptor beta chains below were found in one sample sequenced in a study of blood T cell repertoires in COVID-19. Profiling relied on immunoSEQ multiplex PCR, and the TCRdb table lists in-frame clones only, not all of them. The sample consists of over 400,000 clones, 80% to 90% of them appearing once. The sample was peripheral blood. The source of these receptors is a woman in her twenties or thirties with active or convalescent COVID-19.

This clone came up once. The chain is built from TRBV4-1 and TRBJ1-2, with a tentative D call TRBD1 (6 bases). Germline CDR1 MGHRA, CDR2 YSYEKL. The length of the CDR3 is 13 residues. The ends were cut back, 0 bases at V and 13 bases at J, with 15 bases in the middle. The CDR3 DNA follows: TGCGCCAGCAGCCAAGATGCGCGGGGGCTGATCACCTTC. Encoded protein: CASSQDARGLITF.

The chain combines TRBV4-1 with TRBJ1-5; 9 bases are shared with TRBD1. In germline, CDR1 is MGHRA, CDR2 YSYEKL. The CDR3 is 15 residues long. V was clipped by 4 bases and J by 4 bases; unmatched bases: 5. The CDR3, as DNA: TGCGCCAGCAGCCTAGACAGGGGGATAAATCAGCCCCAGCATTTT. Translated, it gives CASSLDRGINQPQHF.

The chain has TRBV7-9 and TRBJ1-3; D is possibly TRBD1 (6 bases). Germline CDR1 and CDR2: SEHNR and FQNEAQ (reference sequence). The length of the CDR3 is 15 residues. V was clipped by 4 bases and J by 0 bases, with 10 bases between them. CDR3 loop: CASSSQGSSGNTIYF. In DNA, the CDR3 is TGTGCCAGCAGCTCCCAGGGGAGCTCTGGAAACACCATATATTTT.

In nucleotides, the CDR3 is TGTGCCAGCAGCCGAGGGTCCGGGACAGGGTTATACAATGAGCAGTTCTTC. Residues: CASSRGSGTGLYNEQFF. The gene calls are TRBV6-6 and TRBJ2-1; 9 bases match TRBD1. This CDR3 contains 17 residues. V lost 6 bases, J lost 4 bases, and 13 bases stayed unmatched. The germline CDR1 and CDR2 sequences are MNHNY and SVGAGI (reference sequence).

This sequence joins TRBV10-1 and TRBJ2-2; D perhaps matches TRBD2 (6 bases). V lost 10 bases and J 2 bases, leaving 14 bases between the germline ends. This CDR3 comprises 14 residues. CDR1 is WNHNN and CDR2 is SYGVQD in the germline V gene (reference sequence). The CDR3 DNA sequence: TGCGCCACCCAGGGCGGGATTAACACCGGGGAGCTGTTTTTT. This gives the protein CATQGGINTGELFF.

The V gene is TRBV10-2, the J gene TRBJ2-7, with 10 bases fitting TRBD2. The V gene's germline CDR1 is WSHSY and CDR2 SAAADI. J was trimmed by 6 bases and V by 4 bases; bases with no gene match: 9. The CDR3 is made up of 15 amino acids. This chain's CDR3 is CASSGVSGRVGEQYF. The CDR3 DNA reads as TGCGCCAGCAGTGGGGTAAGCGGGAGGGTCGGCGAGCAGTACTTC.

V and J are TRBV4-1 and TRBJ1-4, with 9 bases lining up with TRBD1. The CDR3 covers 15 residues. The germline V gene has CDR1 MGHRA and CDR2 YSYEKL. Losses at the gene ends were 4 bases for V and 6 bases for J; bases not matched to a gene: 6. In DNA form, the CDR3 reads TGCGCCAGCAGCCCCGGGACAGGGAGTCATGAAAAACTGTTTTTT. It yields the protein CASSPGTGSHEKLFF.

This clone was counted once. The V and J genes are TRBV25-1 and TRBJ1-2; 9 bases align to TRBD1. Losses at the gene ends were 5 bases for V and 4 bases for J; bases not matched to a gene: 8. The CDR3 totals 15 residues. In germline, CDR1 is MGHDK, CDR2 SYGVNS. The CDR3 DNA sequence: TGTGCCAGCAGTTCACGACAGGGGGGTAGCTATGGCTACACCTTC. Its protein is CASSSRQGGSYGYTF.